This TCR beta chain comes out of a study of blood T cell repertoires in COVID-19. The wider study: Sources were T cells, B-cell-depleted T cells, or PBMCs; the material itself was cDNA or gDNA.

In the authors' workflow: Amplification with reference gene primers provided the estimates of nucleated cell counts. Libraries were prepared by immunoSEQ multiplex PCR; TCRdb keeps only in-frame clonotypes and omits some of them. The D gene and trimming were derived from the DNA, and the V and J assignments and clone size from that table. The data contain 200,000 to 250,000 clones, under 90% of them singletons. CDR3 length equals 16 residues. The V gene end was trimmed by 6 bases and the J gene end by 0 bases; junction bases not matched to a gene: 8. Germline V gene data show CDR1 as LNHDA and CDR2 as SQIVND (reference sequence). Study members were between roughly 18 and 100 years old and lived in around 24 US regions.

This sequence was found in a woman between 35 and 50 years old who had been exposed to COVID-19. V usage is TRBV19 and J usage is TRBJ1-1; 9 bases are shared with TRBD1. Material for sequencing was PBMCs or T cells enriched from blood (not recorded which). In DNA, the CDR3 is TGTGCCAGTAGGAGGGGGGACAGGGCGGTGAACACTGAAGCTTTCTTT. Protein sequence: CASRRGDRAVNTEAFF.